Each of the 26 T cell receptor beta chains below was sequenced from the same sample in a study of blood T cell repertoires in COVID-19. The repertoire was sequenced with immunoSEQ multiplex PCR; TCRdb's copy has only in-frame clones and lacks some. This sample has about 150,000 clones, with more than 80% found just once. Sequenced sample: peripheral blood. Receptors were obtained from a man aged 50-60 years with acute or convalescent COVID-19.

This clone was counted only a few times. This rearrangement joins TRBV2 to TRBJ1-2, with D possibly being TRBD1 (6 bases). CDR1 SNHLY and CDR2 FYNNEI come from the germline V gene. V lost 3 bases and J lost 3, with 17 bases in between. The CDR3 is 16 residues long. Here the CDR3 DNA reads TGTGCCAGCAGTGAGCGGGGGGCGAGGGGTGACTATGGCTACACCTTC. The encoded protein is CASSERGARGDYGYTF. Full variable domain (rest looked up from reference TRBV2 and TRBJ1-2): EPEVTQTPSHQVTQMGQEVILRCVPISNHLYFYWYRQILGQKVEFLVSFYNNEISEKSEIFDDQFSVERPDGSNFTLKIRSTKLEDSAMYFCASSERGARGDYGYTFGSGTRLTVV.

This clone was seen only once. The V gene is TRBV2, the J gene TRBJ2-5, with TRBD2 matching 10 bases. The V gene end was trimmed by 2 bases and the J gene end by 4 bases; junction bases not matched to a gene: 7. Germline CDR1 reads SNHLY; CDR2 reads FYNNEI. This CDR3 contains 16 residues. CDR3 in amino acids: CASSELAGVLVETQYF. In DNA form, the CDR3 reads TGTGCCAGCAGTGAACTAGCGGGGGTGTTGGTAGAGACCCAGTACTTC.

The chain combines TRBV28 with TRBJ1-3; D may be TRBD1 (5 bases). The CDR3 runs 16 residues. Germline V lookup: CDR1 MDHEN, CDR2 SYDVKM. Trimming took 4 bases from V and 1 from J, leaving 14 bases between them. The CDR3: CASSSAGRSSGNTIYF. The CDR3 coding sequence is TGTGCCAGCAGTTCGGCAGGGCGATCATCTGGAAACACCATATATTTT.

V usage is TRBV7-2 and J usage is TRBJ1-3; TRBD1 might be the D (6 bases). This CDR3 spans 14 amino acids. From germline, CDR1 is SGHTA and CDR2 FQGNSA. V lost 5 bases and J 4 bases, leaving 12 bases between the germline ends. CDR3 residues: CASSQAGVGNTIYF. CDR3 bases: TGTGCCAGCAGCCAAGCAGGGGTCGGAAACACCATATATTTT.

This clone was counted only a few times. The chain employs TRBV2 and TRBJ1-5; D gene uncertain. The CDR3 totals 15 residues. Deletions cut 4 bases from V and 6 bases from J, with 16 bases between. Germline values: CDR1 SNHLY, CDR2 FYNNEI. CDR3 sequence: CASSVGVAGSQPQHF. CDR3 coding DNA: TGTGCCAGCAGTGTCGGGGTGGCGGGAAGTCAGCCCCAGCATTTT.

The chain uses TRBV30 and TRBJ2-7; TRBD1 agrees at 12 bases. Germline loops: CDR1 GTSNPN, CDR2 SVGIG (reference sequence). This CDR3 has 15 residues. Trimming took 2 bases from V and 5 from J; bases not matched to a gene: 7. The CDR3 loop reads CAWSSGTGGFDEQYF. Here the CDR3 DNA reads TGTGCCTGGAGTTCCGGGACAGGGGGCTTCGACGAGCAGTACTTC.

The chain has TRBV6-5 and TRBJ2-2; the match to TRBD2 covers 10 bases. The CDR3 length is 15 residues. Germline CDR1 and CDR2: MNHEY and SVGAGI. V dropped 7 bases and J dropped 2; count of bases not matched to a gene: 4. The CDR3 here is CASMSGRANTGELFF. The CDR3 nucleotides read TGTGCCAGCATGAGCGGGAGGGCTAACACCGGGGAGCTGTTTTTT.

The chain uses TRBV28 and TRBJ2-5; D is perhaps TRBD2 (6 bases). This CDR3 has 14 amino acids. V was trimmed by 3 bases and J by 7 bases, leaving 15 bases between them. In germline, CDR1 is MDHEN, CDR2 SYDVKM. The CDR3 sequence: CASSLGGGGWTQYF. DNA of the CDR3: TGTGCCAGCAGTTTGGGGGGTGGCGGCTGGACCCAGTACTTC. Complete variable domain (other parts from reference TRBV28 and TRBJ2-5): DVKVTQSSRYLVKRTGEKVFLECVQDMDHENMFWYRQDPGLGLRLIYFSYDVKMKEKGDIPEGYSVSREKKERFSLILESASTNQTSMYLCASSLGGGGWTQYFGPGTRLLVL.

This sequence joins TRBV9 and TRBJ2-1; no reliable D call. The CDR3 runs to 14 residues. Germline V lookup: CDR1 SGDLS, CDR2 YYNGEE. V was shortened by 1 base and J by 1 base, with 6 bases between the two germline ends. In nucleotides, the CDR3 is TGTGCCAGCAGCGTATTCGGGTCCTACAATGAGCAGTTCTTC. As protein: CASSVFGSYNEQFF.

DNA of the CDR3: TGTGCCAGCAGTCCCGGGACTAGCTGGCCCGGGGAGCTGTTTTTT. It translates to CASSPGTSWPGELFF. The rearrangement joins TRBV6-5 to TRBJ2-2, with TRBD2 matching over 9 bases. With V trimmed by 5 bases and J by 6 bases, 7 bases remained unmatched. Germline V gives CDR1 MNHEY, CDR2 SVGAGI. CDR3 length: 15 residues.

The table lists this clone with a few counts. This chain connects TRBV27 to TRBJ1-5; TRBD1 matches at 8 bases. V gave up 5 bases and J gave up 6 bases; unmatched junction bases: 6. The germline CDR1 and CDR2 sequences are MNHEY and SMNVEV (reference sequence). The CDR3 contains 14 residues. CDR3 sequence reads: CASSGQGAVQPQHF. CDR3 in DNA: TGTGCCAGCAGTGGGCAGGGGGCGGTTCAGCCCCAGCATTTT.

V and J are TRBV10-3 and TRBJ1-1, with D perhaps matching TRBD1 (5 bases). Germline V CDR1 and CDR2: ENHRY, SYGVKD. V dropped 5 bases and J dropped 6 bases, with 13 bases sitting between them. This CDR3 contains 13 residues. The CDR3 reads CAISQGIDSEAFF. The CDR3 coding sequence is TGTGCCATCAGTCAGGGAATAGATTCTGAAGCTTTCTTT.

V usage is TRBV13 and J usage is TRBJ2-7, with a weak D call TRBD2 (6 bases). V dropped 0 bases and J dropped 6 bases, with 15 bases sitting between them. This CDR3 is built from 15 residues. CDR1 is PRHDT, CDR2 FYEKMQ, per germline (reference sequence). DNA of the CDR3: TGTGCCAGCAGCTTAGGGGAGGGCCGGGTAGGCGAGCAGTACTTC. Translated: CASSLGEGRVGEQYF.

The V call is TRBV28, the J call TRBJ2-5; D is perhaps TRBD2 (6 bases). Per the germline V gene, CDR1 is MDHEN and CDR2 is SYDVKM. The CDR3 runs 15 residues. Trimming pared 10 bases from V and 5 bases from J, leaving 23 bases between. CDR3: CAIGWGEGAGETQYF. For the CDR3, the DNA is TGTGCCATCGGCTGGGGGGAAGGGGCGGGGGAGACCCAGTACTTC. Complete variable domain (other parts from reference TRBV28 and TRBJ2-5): DVKVTQSSRYLVKRTGEKVFLECVQDMDHENMFWYRQDPGLGLRLIYFSYDVKMKEKGDIPEGYSVSREKKERFSLILESASTNQTSMYLCAIGWGEGAGETQYFGPGTRLLVL.

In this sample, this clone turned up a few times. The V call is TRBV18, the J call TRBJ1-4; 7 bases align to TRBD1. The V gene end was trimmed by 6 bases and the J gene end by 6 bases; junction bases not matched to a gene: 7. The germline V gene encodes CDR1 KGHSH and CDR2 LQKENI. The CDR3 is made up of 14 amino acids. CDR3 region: CASSSGGLDEKLFF. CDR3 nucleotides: TGTGCCAGCTCGTCAGGGGGTCTAGATGAAAAACTGTTTTTT.

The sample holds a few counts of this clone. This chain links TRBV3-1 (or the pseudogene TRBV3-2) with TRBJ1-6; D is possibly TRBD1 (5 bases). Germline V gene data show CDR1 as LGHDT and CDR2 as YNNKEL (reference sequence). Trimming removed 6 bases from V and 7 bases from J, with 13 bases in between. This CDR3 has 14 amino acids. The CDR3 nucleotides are TGTGCCAGCAGTCGCCCGGGGGAGAATTCACCCCTCCACTTT. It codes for CASSRPGENSPLHF.

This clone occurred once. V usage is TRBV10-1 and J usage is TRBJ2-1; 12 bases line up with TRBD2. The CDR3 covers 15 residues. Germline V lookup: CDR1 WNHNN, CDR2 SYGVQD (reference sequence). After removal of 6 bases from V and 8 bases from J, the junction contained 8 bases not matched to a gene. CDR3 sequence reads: CASSAGLAGLDEQFF. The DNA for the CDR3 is TGCGCCAGCAGCGCGGGACTAGCGGGTTTGGATGAGCAGTTCTTC.

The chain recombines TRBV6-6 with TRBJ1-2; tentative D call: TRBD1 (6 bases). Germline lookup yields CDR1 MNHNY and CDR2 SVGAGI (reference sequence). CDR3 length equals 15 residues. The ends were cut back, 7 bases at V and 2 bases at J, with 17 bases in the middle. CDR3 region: CASTQGLLGNYGYTF. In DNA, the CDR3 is TGTGCCAGCACTCAGGGGTTATTGGGGAACTATGGCTACACCTTC.

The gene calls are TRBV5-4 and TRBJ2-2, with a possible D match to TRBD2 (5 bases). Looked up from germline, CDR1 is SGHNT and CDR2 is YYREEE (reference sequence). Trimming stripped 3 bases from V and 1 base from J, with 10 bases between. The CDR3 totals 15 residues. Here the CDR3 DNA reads TGTGCCAGCAGCTGGATCGGGATGAACACCGGGGAGCTGTTTTTT. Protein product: CASSWIGMNTGELFF.

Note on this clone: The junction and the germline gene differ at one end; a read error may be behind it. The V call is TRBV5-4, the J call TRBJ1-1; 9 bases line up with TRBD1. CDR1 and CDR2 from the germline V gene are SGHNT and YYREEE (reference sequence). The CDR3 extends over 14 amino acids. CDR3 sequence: CASSIGTGNPEAFF. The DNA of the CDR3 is TGTGCCAGCAGCATCGGGACAGGGAACCCTGAAGCTTTCTTT.

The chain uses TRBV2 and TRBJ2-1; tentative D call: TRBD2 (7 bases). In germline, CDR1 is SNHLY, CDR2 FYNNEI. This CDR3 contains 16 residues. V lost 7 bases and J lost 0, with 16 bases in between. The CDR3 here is CASTDGGLSSYNEQFF. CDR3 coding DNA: TGTGCCAGCACTGACGGGGGGCTTAGCTCCTACAATGAGCAGTTCTTC. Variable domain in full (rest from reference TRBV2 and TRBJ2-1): EPEVTQTPSHQVTQMGQEVILRCVPISNHLYFYWYRQILGQKVEFLVSFYNNEISEKSEIFDDQFSVERPDGSNFTLKIRSTKLEDSAMYFCASTDGGLSSYNEQFFGPGTRLTVL.

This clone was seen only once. This CDR3 reads CASSFYSGSGRGTDTQYF. The CDR3 nucleotides are TGTGCCAGCAGCTTCTATAGCGGGAGTGGTAGAGGCACAGATACGCAGTATTTT. The V gene is TRBV5-6, the J gene TRBJ2-3, with 9 bases identical to TRBD2. This CDR3 spans 18 amino acids. Germline V gene lookup returns CDR1 SGHDT and CDR2 YYEEEE. Trimming took 2 bases from V and 1 from J; bases not matched to a gene: 11.

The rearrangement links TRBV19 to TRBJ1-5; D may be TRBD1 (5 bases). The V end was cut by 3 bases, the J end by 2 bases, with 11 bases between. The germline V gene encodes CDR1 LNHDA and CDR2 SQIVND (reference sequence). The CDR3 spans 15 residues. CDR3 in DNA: TGTGCCAGTAGTATTAAGGGGCAGGGCAATCAGCCCCAGCATTTT. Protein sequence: CASSIKGQGNQPQHF. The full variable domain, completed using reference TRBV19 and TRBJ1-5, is DGGITQSPKYLFRKEGQNVTLSCEQNLNHDAMYWYRQDPGQGLRLIYYSQIVNDFQKGDIAEGYSVSREKKESFPLTVTSAQKNPTAFYLCASSIKGQGNQPQHFGDGTRLSIL.

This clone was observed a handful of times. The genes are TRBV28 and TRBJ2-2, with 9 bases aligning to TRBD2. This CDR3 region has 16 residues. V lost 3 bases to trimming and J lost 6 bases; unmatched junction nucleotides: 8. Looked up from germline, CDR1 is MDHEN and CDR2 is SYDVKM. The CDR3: CASSLWREGASGELFF. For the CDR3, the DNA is TGTGCCAGCAGTTTGTGGCGGGAGGGCGCCTCCGGGGAGCTGTTTTTT.

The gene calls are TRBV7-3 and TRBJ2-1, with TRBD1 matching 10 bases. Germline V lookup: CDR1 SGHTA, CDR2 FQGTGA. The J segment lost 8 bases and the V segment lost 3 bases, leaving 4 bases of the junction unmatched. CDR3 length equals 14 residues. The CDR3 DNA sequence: TGTGCCAGCAGCTTGGACAGGGGGGACCATGAGCAGTTCTTC. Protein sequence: CASSLDRGDHEQFF.

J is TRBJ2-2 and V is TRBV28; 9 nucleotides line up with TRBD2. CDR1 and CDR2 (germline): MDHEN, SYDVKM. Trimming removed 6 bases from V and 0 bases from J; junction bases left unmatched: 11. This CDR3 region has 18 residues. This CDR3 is CASSLRLAETTNTGELFF. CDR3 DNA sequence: TGTGCCAGCAGCCTTAGACTAGCGGAGACAACGAACACCGGGGAGCTGTTTTTT. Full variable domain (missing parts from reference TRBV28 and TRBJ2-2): DVKVTQSSRYLVKRTGEKVFLECVQDMDHENMFWYRQDPGLGLRLIYFSYDVKMKEKGDIPEGYSVSREKKERFSLILESASTNQTSMYLCASSLRLAETTNTGELFFGEGSRLTVL.